The clone carrying this TCR beta chain was observed at least ten times. The antigen is unknown. This specimen belongs to a study of T-cell reconstitution after alpha-beta-depleted transplantation in children. Study results and limitations: One year after transplant, T-cell counts and diversity came mostly from newly produced T cells. In patients about two months after transplant, alpha-beta T cells reportedly arose from several hundred expanded graft clones. Certain patients had high TCRbeta diversity at day 60, and it came from recipient T cells and thymic progenitors that survived.

The CDR3 covers 13 residues. In germline, CDR1 is WNHNN, CDR2 SYGVQD (reference sequence). With V trimmed by 6 bases and J by 4 bases, 2 bases remained unmatched. The library targeted TCRbeta and was prepared with unique molecular identifiers. In TCRdb, the PCR reads were re-called with MiXCR into one record per CDR3 protein. The sample has about 200,000 distinct CDR3 sequences; approximately 6.3% are singletons. This sequence originates from a boy between 2 and 10 years old with acute lymphoblastic leukemia, due to receive a stem cell transplant. The chain carries TRBV10-1 and TRBJ2-2, with 7 bases matching TRBD2. This specimen consisted of PBMCs, obtained before TCRalphabeta/CD19-depleted stem cell transplant. CDR3 sequence reads: CASRGEGTGELFF. CDR3 sequence (DNA): TGCGCCAGCAGAGGGGAGGGCACCGGGGAGCTGTTTTTT.